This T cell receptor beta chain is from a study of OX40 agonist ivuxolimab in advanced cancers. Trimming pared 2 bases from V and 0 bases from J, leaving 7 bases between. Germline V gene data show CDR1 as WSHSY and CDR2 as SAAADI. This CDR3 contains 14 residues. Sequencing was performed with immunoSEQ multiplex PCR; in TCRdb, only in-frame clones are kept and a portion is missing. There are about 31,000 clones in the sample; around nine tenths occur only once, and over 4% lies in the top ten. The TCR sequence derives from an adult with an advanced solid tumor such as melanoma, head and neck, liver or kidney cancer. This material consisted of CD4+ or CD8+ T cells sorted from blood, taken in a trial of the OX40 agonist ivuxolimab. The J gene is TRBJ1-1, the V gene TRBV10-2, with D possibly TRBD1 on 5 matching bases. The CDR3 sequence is CASSEPGVNTEAFF. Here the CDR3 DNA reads TGCGCCAGCAGTGAGCCGGGGGTGAACACTGAAGCTTTCTTT.